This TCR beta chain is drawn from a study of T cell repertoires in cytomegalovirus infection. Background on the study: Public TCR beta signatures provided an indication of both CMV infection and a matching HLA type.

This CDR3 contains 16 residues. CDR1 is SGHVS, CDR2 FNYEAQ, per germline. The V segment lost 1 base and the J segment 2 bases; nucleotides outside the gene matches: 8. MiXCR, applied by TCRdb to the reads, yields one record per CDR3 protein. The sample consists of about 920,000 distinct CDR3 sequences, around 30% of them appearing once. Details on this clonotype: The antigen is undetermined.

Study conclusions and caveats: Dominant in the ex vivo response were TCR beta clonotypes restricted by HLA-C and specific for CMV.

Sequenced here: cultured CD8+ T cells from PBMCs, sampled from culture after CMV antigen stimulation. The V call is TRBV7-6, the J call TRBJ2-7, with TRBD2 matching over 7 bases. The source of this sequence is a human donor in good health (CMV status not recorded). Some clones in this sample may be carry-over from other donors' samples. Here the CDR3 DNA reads TGTGCCAGCAGCTTAGTTGGTACAGCGGGGCCCTACGAGCAGTACTTC. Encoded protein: CASSLVGTAGPYEQYF.